This TCR beta chain was observed in a study of blood T cell repertoires in COVID-19. Study in general: T cells, B-cell-depleted T cells, or PBMCs provided the cDNA or gDNA that served as material.

CDR1 is SGHVS and CDR2 is FQNEAQ in the germline V gene. The germline V and J ends were trimmed by 4 bases and 0 bases, with 15 bases remaining between them. CDR3 length: 17 residues. Source study methods: How many nucleated cells were present was estimated from reference gene primer amplification. The data were produced by immunoSEQ multiplex PCR, yet TCRdb's version contains in-frame clones alone and is incomplete. V and J calls and clone size follow that table, whereas D and trimming were derived from the DNA. Among tens of thousands of clones listed, 70% to 75% were seen once. This clone has only a few counts.

The sequence came from a man aged 50 to 59 with active or convalescent COVID-19. The J gene is TRBJ1-4, the V gene TRBV7-8, with D possibly matching TRBD1 (5 bases). The sequenced sample consisted of peripheral blood. CDR3 sequence reads: CASSSYRTRTTNEKLFF. The CDR3 nucleotides read TGTGCCAGCAGCTCTTACCGGACAAGGACAACTAATGAAAAACTGTTTTTT.